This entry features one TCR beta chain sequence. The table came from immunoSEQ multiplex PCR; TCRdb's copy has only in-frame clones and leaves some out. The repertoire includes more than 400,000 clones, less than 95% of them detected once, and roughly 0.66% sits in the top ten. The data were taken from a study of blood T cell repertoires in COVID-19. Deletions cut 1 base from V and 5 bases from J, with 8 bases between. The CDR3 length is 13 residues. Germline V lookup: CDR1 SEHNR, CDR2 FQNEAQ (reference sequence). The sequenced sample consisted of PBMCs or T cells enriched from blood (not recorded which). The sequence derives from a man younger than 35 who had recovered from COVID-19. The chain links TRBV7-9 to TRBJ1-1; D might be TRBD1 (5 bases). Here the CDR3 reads CASSLDQGTEAFF. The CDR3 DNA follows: TGTGCCAGCAGCTTAGACCAGGGAACTGAAGCTTTCTTT.